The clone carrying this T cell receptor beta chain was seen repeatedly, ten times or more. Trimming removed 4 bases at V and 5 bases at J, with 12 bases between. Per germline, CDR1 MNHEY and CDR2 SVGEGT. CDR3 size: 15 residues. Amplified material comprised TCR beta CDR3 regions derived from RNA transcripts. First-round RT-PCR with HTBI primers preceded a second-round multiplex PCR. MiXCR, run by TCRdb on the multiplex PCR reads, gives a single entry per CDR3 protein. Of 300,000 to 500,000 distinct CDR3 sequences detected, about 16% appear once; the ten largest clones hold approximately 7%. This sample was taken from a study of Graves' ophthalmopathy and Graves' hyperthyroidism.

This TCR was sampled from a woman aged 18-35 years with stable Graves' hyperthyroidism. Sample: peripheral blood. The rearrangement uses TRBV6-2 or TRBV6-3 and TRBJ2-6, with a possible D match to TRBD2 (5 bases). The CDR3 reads CASSSDGGRANVLTF. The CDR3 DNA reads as TGTGCCAGCAGTTCGGACGGAGGAAGGGCCAACGTCCTGACTTTC.